This TCR beta chain originates from a study of cytomegalovirus exposure and HLA in healthy donors. Germline CDR1 and CDR2: MDHEN and SYDVKM. The CDR3 consists of 15 residues. The V and J ends lost 2 bases and 6 bases respectively, with 14 bases between them. PCR amplification relied on 60 Vbeta primers (plus 13 Jbeta primers). Here immunoSEQ multiplex PCR was the method, and the copy in TCRdb shows in-frame clones only, minus some. The top ten hold more than 1.5% of the sample, which has over 85,000 clones, around 87% seen once. The V call is TRBV28, the J call TRBJ1-5, with D perhaps TRBD1 (5 bases). The sequencing input was PBMCs. The receptor comes from a man aged 40-55 years in good health and CMV-seronegative. The CDR3 nucleotides are TGTGCCAGCAGTTTACTCCAGGGTGTAGGTCAGCCCCAGCATTTT. Translating gives CASSLLQGVGQPQHF.